Sequencing of this TCR beta chain was carried out in a study of blood T cell repertoires in COVID-19. About the study: The samples span acute and convalescent COVID-19 from the United States, Italy and Spain.

Authors' analysis steps: Reference gene primer amplification yielded estimated nucleated cell counts. TCRdb's table, derived via immunoSEQ multiplex PCR, lists solely in-frame clones and lacks some. From that table come the V and J calls and clone size; the DNA was used to work out D and trimming. The data show under 200,000 clones, roughly 81% seen once. The germline CDR1 and CDR2 sequences are MNHEY and SMNVEV (reference sequence). CDR3 size: 15 residues. The V end was cut by 6 bases, the J end by 4 bases, with 18 bases between. The sequence was collected from a man between 35 and 55 years old who had recovered from COVID-19. The sequencing input was peripheral blood. The chain combines TRBV27 with TRBJ2-5; the D gene is possibly TRBD1 (6 bases). CDR3 coding DNA: TGTGCCAGCAGGATACAGGGAAATTTCGGAGAGACCCAGTACTTC. It codes for CASRIQGNFGETQYF.